The sequence of this TCR beta chain was determined in a study of OX40 agonist ivuxolimab in advanced cancers. Study details: Treatment received earlier with anti-PD-1, anti-PD-L1 or anti-CTLA-4 agents was allowed, and under 50% had some.

The CDR3 contains 13 residues. V was clipped by 4 bases and J by 4 bases, with 12 bases between them. The germline gives CDR1 SGHKS, CDR2 YYEKEE (reference sequence). Notes on the study in general: At 0.1 to 3.0 mg/kg, CD4+ and CD8+ blood T cells expanded clonally by week 6. CD8+ T cells averaged more expanded clones than CD4+. Near-lowest levels of clonal expansion characterized partial responders at 0.1-3.0 mg/kg.

This clone was detected a few times. Antigen specificity is unknown. Clones were read by immunoSEQ multiplex PCR, and TCRdb kept only the in-frame ones, dropping some. This table holds 68,000 or so clones, 80% to 85% found once. The chain couples TRBV5-5 to TRBJ2-7, with D possibly matching TRBD2 (5 bases). The clonotype was recovered from an adult with an advanced solid tumor such as melanoma, head and neck, liver or kidney cancer. This specimen consisted of CD4+ or CD8+ T cells sorted from blood, obtained in a trial of the OX40 agonist ivuxolimab. CDR3 sequence reads: CASSPGPGYEQYV. In nucleotides, the CDR3 is TGTGCCAGCAGCCCCGGTCCGGGATACGAGCAGTACGTC.